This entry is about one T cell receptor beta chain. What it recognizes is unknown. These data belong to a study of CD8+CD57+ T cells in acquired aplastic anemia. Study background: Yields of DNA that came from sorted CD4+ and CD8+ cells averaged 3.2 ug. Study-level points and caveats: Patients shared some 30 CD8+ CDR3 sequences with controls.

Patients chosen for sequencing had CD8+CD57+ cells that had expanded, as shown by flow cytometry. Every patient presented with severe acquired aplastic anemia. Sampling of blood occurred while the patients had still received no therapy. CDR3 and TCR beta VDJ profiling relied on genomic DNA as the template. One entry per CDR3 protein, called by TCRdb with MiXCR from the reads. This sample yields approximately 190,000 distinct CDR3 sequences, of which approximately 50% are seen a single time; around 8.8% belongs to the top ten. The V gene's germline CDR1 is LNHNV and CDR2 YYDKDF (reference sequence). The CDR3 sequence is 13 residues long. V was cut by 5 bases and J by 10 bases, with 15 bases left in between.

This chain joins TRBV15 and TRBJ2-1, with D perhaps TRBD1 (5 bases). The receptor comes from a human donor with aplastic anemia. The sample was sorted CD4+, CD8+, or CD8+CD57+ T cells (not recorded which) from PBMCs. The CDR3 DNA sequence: TGTGCCACCAGCTCCGGCCAGGGCGGCGAGCAGTTCTTC. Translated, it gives CATSSGQGGEQFF.